This T cell receptor (beta chain) was observed in a study of radiotherapy plus CTLA-4 blockade in lung cancer. Focal radiation was given together with CTLA-4 blockade (ipilimumab) to patients with chemo-refractory metastatic non-small-cell lung cancer. Germline CDR1 SGHRS, CDR2 YFSETQ. V gave up 2 bases and J gave up 7 bases, with 13 bases separating them. The CDR3 is 15 amino acids. The assay was immunoSEQ multiplex PCR, and TCRdb's table has in-frame clones only and misses some. Among 45,000 to 55,000 clones, 65% to 90% were seen once, and the ten largest hold under 20%. Study results and caveats: Alongside interferon-beta, early blood T cell clone dynamics were reportedly the best predictor of response. Tumor-derived TCR clones expanded in blood after radiotherapy plus ipilimumab.

In the case of this clone: The antigen is not known.

The clonotype comes from a human donor with non-small cell lung cancer that progressed on radiotherapy plus ipilimumab. Some clones in this sample may be carry-over from other donors' samples. This rearrangement joins TRBV5-1 to TRBJ1-6, with a weak D call TRBD1 (5 bases). The sequencing used peripheral blood, collected from a patient treated with radiotherapy plus ipilimumab. The CDR3 DNA is TGCGCCAGCAGCTTAGAGGACAATAGAAATTCACCCCTCCACTTT. This codes for CASSLEDNRNSPLHF.